The 24 T cell receptor beta chains below come from one sample, sequenced in a study of Graves' ophthalmopathy and Graves' hyperthyroidism. Using RNA transcripts, the TCR beta CDR3 regions were amplified. First-round RT-PCR with HTBI primers preceded a second-round multiplex PCR. One entry per CDR3 protein, called by TCRdb with MiXCR from the multiplex PCR reads. The table shows some 390,000 distinct CDR3 sequences, with approximately 20% occurring only once. The sample was peripheral blood. These TCRs come from a woman under 30 with Graves' ophthalmopathy.

The J gene is TRBJ2-5, the V gene TRBV4-1; weak D call: TRBD2 (5 bases). The CDR3 sequence is 18 residues long. Germline-derived CDR1 and CDR2 are MGHRA and YSYEKL. Trimming removed 3 bases at V and 7 bases at J, with 27 bases between. CDR3 protein: CASSHTRDSKARGVTQYF. The CDR3 DNA reads as TGCGCCAGCAGCCACACTAGAGACTCTAAGGCTCGCGGTGTGACCCAGTACTTC.

This clonotype has a count of ten or more. J is TRBJ2-7 and V is TRBV6-2 or TRBV6-3, with 13 bases lining up with TRBD2. Germline V gene sequence: CDR1 MNHEY, CDR2 SVGEGT. Trimming removed 7 bases from V and 0 bases from J; junction bases left unmatched: 6. The CDR3 is made up of 16 amino acids. CDR3 sequence (DNA): TGTGCCAGCAAGCGACTAGCGGGAGGTAGCTCCTACGAGCAGTACTTC. Translated: CASKRLAGGSSYEQYF.

The gene calls are TRBV7-3 and TRBJ1-6, with D hard to call. This CDR3 spans 13 amino acids. Germline-derived CDR1 and CDR2 are SGHTA and FQGTGA. Trimming left V 4 bases short and J 6 bases short, with 7 bases between. The CDR3: CASSSDLNSPLHF. The CDR3 nucleotides read TGTGCCAGCAGCTCAGACCTTAATTCACCCCTCCACTTT.

A single count supports this clonotype. The chain joins TRBV2 to TRBJ2-7; the match to TRBD2 covers 13 bases. The V and J ends lost 4 bases and 3 bases, in that order; junction bases with no gene match: 3. The CDR3 contains 15 residues. Germline values: CDR1 SNHLY, CDR2 FYNNEI. This CDR3 is CASSVLAGGHYEQYF. CDR3 nucleotides: TGTGCCAGCAGTGTACTAGCGGGAGGGCACTACGAGCAGTACTTC.

This clonotype was seen at least ten times. V gene TRBV2 combines with J gene TRBJ2-5; TRBD1 aligns across 7 bases. This CDR3 region has 14 residues. CDR1 and CDR2 from the germline V gene are SNHLY and FYNNEI. J was trimmed by 3 bases and V by 2 bases; bases with no gene match: 3. This chain's CDR3 is CASSERTGEETQYF. CDR3 DNA sequence: TGTGCCAGCAGTGAACGGACAGGAGAAGAGACCCAGTACTTC.

The sample holds many counts of this clonotype. This chain connects TRBV6-2 or TRBV6-3 to TRBJ2-7; TRBD1 matches 7 bases. Germline V gene lookup returns CDR1 MNHEY and CDR2 SVGEGT. V trimming: 4 bases; J trimming: 1 base; junction bases outside the gene matches: 7. The CDR3 is 15 residues long. Here the CDR3 reads CASSSLQQGSYEQYF. CDR3 DNA sequence: TGTGCCAGCAGTTCCCTACAACAGGGGTCCTACGAGCAGTACTTC.

This clonotype was seen many times. The CDR3 sequence: CATLRDRLYNQPQHF. Here the CDR3 DNA reads TGTGCCACCCTCCGGGATAGATTATACAATCAGCCCCAGCATTTT. V gene TRBV28 combines with J gene TRBJ1-5; no clear D. Trimming cost V 10 bases and J 3 bases, with 19 bases left between them. This CDR3 region has 15 residues. Germline loops: CDR1 MDHEN, CDR2 SYDVKM.

This clonotype was seen many times. The CDR3 region has the DNA TGCGCCAGCAGCTTGGGCAGGGGAGTGGACACTGAAGCTTTCTTT. Its protein product is CASSLGRGVDTEAFF. The V and J genes are TRBV5-1 and TRBJ1-1, with D tentatively TRBD1 (6 bases). CDR3 size: 15 residues. The V and J ends lost 0 bases and 3 bases respectively, with 12 bases between them. Germline loops: CDR1 SGHRS, CDR2 YFSETQ.

This clonotype was detected many times. The chain carries TRBV19 and TRBJ1-5; possibly TRBD1 for D (5 bases). This CDR3 is 13 amino acids long. Germline loops: CDR1 LNHDA, CDR2 SQIVND (reference sequence). CDR3 sequence (DNA): TGTGCAACGAAGGTGGGGGGTAATCAGCCCCAGCATTTT. Its protein product is CATKVGGNQPQHF.

This clonotype was recorded at least ten times. V and J are TRBV28 and TRBJ1-5; D might be TRBD1 (6 bases). CDR3 size: 16 residues. Deletions cut 5 bases from V and 1 base from J, with 15 bases between. Germline V gene data show CDR1 as MDHEN and CDR2 as SYDVKM. The CDR3 nucleotides read TGTGCCAGCAGTACCCTGGTGGGGGCAAGCAATCAGCCCCAGCATTTT. Its translation is CASSTLVGASNQPQHF.

V usage is TRBV29-1 and J usage is TRBJ1-3; D gene unclear. Germline V gene data show CDR1 as SQVTM and CDR2 as ANQGSEA. V shed 2 bases and J shed 8 bases, with 10 bases lying between them. The CDR3 loop spans 12 amino acids. CDR3 nucleotide sequence: TGCAGCGTTGAACTCAACGGGGACACCATATATTTT. Encoded protein: CSVELNGDTIYF.

There are many counts of this clonotype. V and J are TRBV28 and TRBJ2-2; D unclear. Trimming removed 5 bases from V and 6 bases from J, with 22 bases in between. Per the germline V gene, CDR1 is MDHEN and CDR2 is SYDVKM. This CDR3 is built from 17 residues. CDR3 coding DNA: TGTGCCAGCAGTACCCCACCCGGGTCCTTAAGGCCCGGGGAGCTGTTTTTT. Protein sequence: CASSTPPGSLRPGELFF.

The CDR3 loop is CASSQIPDSNQPQHF. CDR3 coding DNA: TGCGCCAGCAGCCAAATTCCGGACAGTAATCAGCCCCAGCATTTT. V gene TRBV4-1 combines with J gene TRBJ1-5, with a tentative D call TRBD1 (6 bases). This CDR3 comprises 15 residues. Germline V gene sequence: CDR1 MGHRA, CDR2 YSYEKL. V was trimmed by 2 bases and J by 4 bases, leaving 12 bases between them.

This clonotype was recorded many times. The J gene is TRBJ1-1, the V gene TRBV11-2; TRBD1 agrees at 8 bases. After removal of 5 bases from V and 5 bases from J, the junction contained 10 bases not matched to a gene. Germline lookup yields CDR1 SGHAT and CDR2 FQNNGV. This CDR3 is 15 amino acids long. The DNA of the CDR3 is TGTGCCAGCAGCAAGCCGACAGGGGTCTTGACTGAAGCTTTCTTT. This sequence encodes CASSKPTGVLTEAFF.

This clonotype was recorded at least ten times. The chain employs TRBV10-1 and TRBJ2-5; D remains ambiguous. CDR1 WNHNN and CDR2 SYGVQD come from the germline V gene (reference sequence). V lost 0 bases, J lost 0 bases, and 5 bases lay in between. The CDR3 extends over 14 amino acids. The CDR3 loop is CASSESRNQETQYF. The DNA of the CDR3 is TGCGCCAGCAGTGAGTCCAGAAACCAAGAGACCCAGTACTTC.

This clonotype showed up many times. The chain joins TRBV5-1 to TRBJ2-7, with 10 bases lining up with TRBD1. The J segment lost 5 bases and the V segment lost 2 bases, leaving 7 bases of the junction unmatched. From germline, CDR1 is SGHRS and CDR2 YFSETQ. This CDR3 region has 15 residues. The CDR3 DNA reads as TGCGCCAGCAGCTTTTACGGGACAGGGGATAACGAGCAGTACTTC. Its protein is CASSFYGTGDNEQYF.

The chain links TRBV24-1 to TRBJ2-5; D unclear. Germline assignment: CDR1 KGHDR and CDR2 SFDVKD. Trimming removed 3 bases at V and 3 bases at J, with 4 bases between. The CDR3 has 12 residues. The CDR3 loop reads CATSDKEETQYF. In DNA form, the CDR3 reads TGTGCCACCAGTGATAAAGAAGAGACCCAGTACTTC.

This clonotype has a count of ten or more. This chain joins TRBV6-5 and TRBJ2-5, with D perhaps matching TRBD2 (7 bases). Trimming took 6 bases from V and 5 from J, leaving 22 bases between them. Per the germline V gene, CDR1 is MNHEY and CDR2 is SVGAGI. The CDR3 loop spans 16 amino acids. The DNA for the CDR3 is TGTGCCAGCAGCCGCCGGACTAGGGGGGCCGGTGAGACCCAGTACTTC. Protein: CASSRRTRGAGETQYF.

At least ten counts were recorded for this clonotype. This chain links TRBV6-5 with TRBJ2-5; 10 bases fit TRBD1. The germline CDR1 and CDR2 sequences are MNHEY and SVGAGI. The CDR3 has 17 amino acids. V was clipped by 7 bases and J by 1 base; unmatched bases: 12. Written as DNA, the CDR3 is TGTGCCAGCACCCCCTCGACAGGGGGCCGGGGCCAAGAGACCCAGTACTTC. Protein: CASTPSTGGRGQETQYF.

The sample holds many counts of this clonotype. CDR3 DNA: TGTGCCAGCAGCTCTTCAATATCTCGCACCGGGGAGCTGTTTTTT. Protein sequence: CASSSSISRTGELFF. The rearrangement joins TRBV7-3 to TRBJ2-2; D is uncertain. There are 15 residues in the CDR3. The germline V gene has CDR1 SGHTA and CDR2 FQGTGA. Between the trimmed V and J ends, which lost 4 bases and 4 bases, there was a span of 13 bases. The variable domain in full, completed from reference TRBV7-3 and TRBJ2-2, reads GAGVSQTPSNKVTEKGKYVELRCDPISGHTALYWYRQSLGQGPEFLIYFQGTGAADDSGLPNDRFFAVRPEGSVSTLKIQRTERGDSAVYLCASSSSISRTGELFFGEGSRLTVL.

This clonotype was recorded at least ten times. The gene calls are TRBV10-1 and TRBJ2-7; D call uncertain. CDR3 length equals 15 residues. V was shortened by 0 bases and J by 3 bases, with 12 bases between the two germline ends. The germline gives CDR1 WNHNN, CDR2 SYGVQD (reference sequence). CDR3 nucleotide sequence: TGCGCCAGCAGTGAGTCGGGCACCCCGAGCTACGAGCAGTACTTC. This codes for CASSESGTPSYEQYF.

This clonotype was counted many times. This chain links TRBV6-2 or TRBV6-3 with TRBJ1-6; D call uncertain. The V end was cut by 3 bases, the J end by 0 bases, with 9 bases between. CDR1 and CDR2 from the germline V gene are MNHEY and SVGEGT. The CDR3 runs 16 residues. For the CDR3, the DNA is TGTGCCAGCAGTTATAGGAGAAGCTCCTATAATTCACCCCTCCACTTT. This sequence encodes CASSYRRSSYNSPLHF.

This clonotype was counted ten times or more. The chain couples TRBV4-3 to TRBJ2-2; D is ambiguous. CDR3 length: 15 amino acids. Germline CDR1 and CDR2: LGHNA and YSLEER. V shed 2 bases and J shed 3 bases, with 10 bases lying between them. For the CDR3, the DNA is TGCGCCAGCAGCCAAAGTTCCAGCGACACCGGGGAGCTGTTTTTT. Amino acids: CASSQSSSDTGELFF.

This clonotype was seen only a few times. This chain connects TRBV5-1 to TRBJ2-2, with 8 positions matching TRBD1. The V and J ends lost 3 bases and 7 bases, in that order; junction bases with no gene match: 5. Looked up from germline, CDR1 is SGHRS and CDR2 is YFSETQ. CDR3 size: 14 residues. The CDR3 region is CASSSRGPVGELFF. The CDR3 DNA reads as TGCGCCAGCAGCTCCAGGGGGCCGGTCGGGGAGCTGTTTTTT.